The 32 T cell receptor beta chains listed next were all sequenced from one sample in a study of T cell changes during pregnancy in multiple sclerosis. Method: immunoSEQ multiplex PCR; TCRdb's copy keeps in-frame clones and lacks some. This sample has more than 45,000 clones; 94% occur once, and the top ten carry roughly 0.58%. The material sequenced was CD4+ T cells from peripheral blood mononuclear cells, taken in the second trimester of pregnancy. All receptors come from a female donor with multiple sclerosis, enrolled in a pregnancy study.

The chain couples TRBV5-3 to TRBJ2-4; TRBD1 matches 9 bases. TRBV5-3 is an ORF for which the function is uncertain. Trimming at V came to 3 bases and at J to 8 bases, leaving 12 bases not matched to a gene. CDR3 size: 16 residues. The CDR3 here is CARSSRDRVCVDIQYF. The CDR3, as DNA: TGTGCCAGAAGCTCCCGGGACAGGGTGTGTGTTGACATTCAGTACTTC.

V usage is TRBV19 and J usage is TRBJ1-1; TRBD1 agrees at 7 bases. Germline lookup yields CDR1 LNHDA and CDR2 SQIVND (reference sequence). V was pared by 5 bases and J by 4 bases, with 10 bases of the junction left unmatched. The CDR3 is made up of 15 amino acids. CDR3 bases: TGTGCCAGTAGTTCGACAGGGTTGGGTGTCACTGAAGCTTTCTTT. This sequence encodes CASSSTGLGVTEAFF.

The chain uses TRBV12-5 and TRBJ1-2; D is unclear. Between the trimmed V and J ends, which lost 0 bases and 2 bases, there was a span of 10 bases. CDR1 and CDR2 (germline): LGHNT, FRNRAP. The CDR3 totals 15 residues. The CDR3 bases are TGTGCTAGTGGTTTGGTACCTAACAGCAACTATGGCTACACCTTC. It translates to CASGLVPNSNYGYTF.

This clone has just one count. The chain employs TRBV7-9 and TRBJ1-1; no clear D. V was shortened by 1 base and J by 8 bases, with 11 bases between the two germline ends. This CDR3 comprises 13 residues. Germline V lookup: CDR1 SEHNR, CDR2 FQNEAQ (reference sequence). As DNA, the CDR3 is TGTGCCAGCAGCTTAGGGTCTGAGGGAGAAGCTTTCTTT. As protein: CASSLGSEGEAFF.

This clone was detected only once. CDR3 amino acids: CASSSTGVGSTDTQYF. Written as DNA, the CDR3 is TGTGCCAGCAGCTCGACAGGGGTCGGTAGCACAGATACGCAGTATTTT. This sequence joins TRBV7-2 and TRBJ2-3; 8 bases map to TRBD1. The V gene end was trimmed by 4 bases and the J gene end by 0 bases; junction bases not matched to a gene: 6. Germline-derived CDR1 and CDR2 are SGHTA and FQGNSA. The CDR3 length is 16 residues.

The CDR3 here is CASSQVITGGPGDTQYF. The CDR3 DNA follows: TGCGCCAGCAGCCAAGTTATAACGGGGGGGCCAGGAGATACGCAGTATTTT. The rearrangement links TRBV4-1 to TRBJ2-3, with 8 bases fitting TRBD2. Germline loops: CDR1 MGHRA, CDR2 YSYEKL. The CDR3 totals 17 residues. J lost 5 bases, V lost 1 base, and 11 bases had no gene match.

The J gene is TRBJ1-5, the V gene TRBV27; unclear D gene. The CDR3 has 16 residues. V gave up 6 bases and J gave up 3 bases, with 18 bases separating them. In germline, CDR1 is MNHEY, CDR2 SMNVEV (reference sequence). CDR3: CASSPAGRLINQPQHF. In DNA form, the CDR3 reads TGTGCCAGCAGCCCCGCTGGCAGGCTCATCAATCAGCCCCAGCATTTT.

V gene TRBV14 combines with J gene TRBJ2-5, with TRBD1 matching over 7 bases. Germline CDR1 and CDR2: SGHDN and FVKESK. The CDR3 is made up of 14 amino acids. V lost 4 bases and J lost 7; bases outside the gene matches: 9. The CDR3 loop is CASSLGQVLATQYF. The CDR3 DNA sequence: TGTGCCAGCAGCCTCGGACAGGTTCTCGCGACCCAGTACTTC.

About this clone: This CDR3 is also generated by other DNA sequences in the sample. V usage is TRBV6-5 and J usage is TRBJ1-1; tentative D call: TRBD1 (5 bases). V lost 3 bases to trimming and J lost 7 bases, with 9 bases between them. This CDR3 has 12 residues. CDR1 MNHEY and CDR2 SVGAGI come from the germline V gene. CDR3 region: CASSYRRGEAFF. DNA for the CDR3: TGTGCCAGCAGTTATAGGAGGGGTGAAGCTTTCTTT.

V gene TRBV9 combines with J gene TRBJ2-2, with 7 bases aligning to TRBD1. Germline V CDR1 and CDR2: SGDLS, YYNGEE. V lost 2 bases to trimming and J lost 4 bases; unmatched junction nucleotides: 5. CDR3 length equals 15 residues. The CDR3 coding sequence is TGTGCCAGCAGCGTGGGACAGCCGGGCACCGGGGAGCTGTTTTTT. Translation: CASSVGQPGTGELFF. The full variable domain, with the rest looked up from reference TRBV9 and TRBJ2-2, is DSGVTQTPKHLITATGQRVTLRCSPRSGDLSVYWYQQSLDQGLQFLIQYYNGEERAKGNILERFSAQQFPDLHSELNLSSLELGDSALYFCASSVGQPGTGELFFGEGSRLTVL.

The chain joins TRBV25-1 to TRBJ2-3, with 8 bases identical to TRBD1. This CDR3 is 14 amino acids long. Germline values: CDR1 MGHDK, CDR2 SYGVNS. Germline trimming cut 4 bases from V and 2 bases from J; bases unmatched to any gene: 2. Written as DNA, the CDR3 is TGTGCCAGCAGTGGACAGGGGAACACAGATACGCAGTATTTT. It yields the protein CASSGQGNTDTQYF.

The V call is TRBV2, the J call TRBJ2-7; 7 bases are a match to TRBD1. Losses at the gene ends were 6 bases for V and 0 bases for J; bases not matched to a gene: 5. Germline CDR1 is SNHLY and CDR2 is FYNNEI. The CDR3 contains 14 residues. CDR3 sequence reads: CASRSGTASYEQYF. The CDR3 nucleotides are TGTGCCAGCAGGTCCGGGACAGCCTCCTACGAGCAGTACTTC.

The chain employs TRBV6-1 and TRBJ1-1; 7 bases map to TRBD1. Germline CDR1 MNHNS, CDR2 SASEGT. The ends lost 0 bases at V and 8 bases at J; junction bases unmatched: 18. The CDR3 has 18 amino acids. The CDR3, as DNA: TGTGCCAGCAGTGAAGCGATGGGACAGCGGGGGATGATGGGAGAAGCTTTCTTT. Amino acid sequence: CASSEAMGQRGMMGEAFF.

The chain uses TRBV11-2 and TRBJ2-3; tentative D call: TRBD1 (7 bases). In germline, CDR1 is SGHAT, CDR2 FQNNGV. CDR3 size: 14 residues. V lost 3 bases to trimming and J lost 4 bases, with 11 bases between them. The CDR3, as DNA: TGTGCCAGCAGCTTGGAGGGGGCGGCAGATACGCAGTATTTT. It codes for CASSLEGAADTQYF.

The chain links TRBV7-2 to TRBJ2-1, with 15 nucleotides matching TRBD2. Germline assignment: CDR1 SGHTA and CDR2 FQGNSA. This CDR3 is built from 19 residues. The V segment lost 5 bases and the J segment 1 base; nucleotides outside the gene matches: 9. Here the CDR3 reads CASSRTSGGVLGSYNEQFF. The CDR3 bases are TGTGCCAGCAGCCGGACTAGCGGGGGGGTTCTGGGGTCCTACAATGAGCAGTTCTTC.

The rearrangement links TRBV5-1 to TRBJ1-1; 7 bases are a match to TRBD1. CDR1 and CDR2 (germline): SGHRS, YFSETQ. V lost 4 bases to trimming and J lost 0 bases; unmatched junction nucleotides: 3. The CDR3 contains 14 residues. CDR3 region: CASSKDRVNTEAFF. For the CDR3, the DNA is TGCGCCAGCAGCAAAGACAGGGTGAACACTGAAGCTTTCTTT. Together with reference TRBV5-1 and TRBJ1-1, the CDR3 gives the full variable domain: KAGVTQTPRYLIKTRGQQVTLSCSPISGHRSVSWYQQTPGQGLQFLFEYFSETQRNKGNFPGRFSGRQFSNSRSEMNVSTLELGDSALYLCASSKDRVNTEAFFGQGTRLTVV.

The chain employs TRBV7-2 and TRBJ1-5; 7 nucleotides align to TRBD1. This CDR3 is built from 14 residues. CDR1 is SGHTA, CDR2 FQGNSA, per germline. Unmatched junction bases numbered 4, after V lost 3 bases and J lost 5 bases. The CDR3 nucleotides are TGTGCCAGCAGCTTCGGCCAGGGGGATCAGCCCCAGCATTTT. Protein sequence: CASSFGQGDQPQHF.

This chain joins TRBV5-5 and TRBJ1-4; 9 positions agree with TRBD1. Germline CDR1 is SGHKS and CDR2 is YYEKEE (reference sequence). This CDR3 spans 14 amino acids. J gave up 8 bases and V 4 bases, and 6 bases lay outside the gene matches. CDR3 residues: CASSNRDRDEKLFF. Written as DNA, the CDR3 is TGTGCCAGCAGCAATCGGGACAGGGACGAAAAACTGTTTTTT.

V usage is TRBV27 and J usage is TRBJ1-4, with 9 nucleotides matching TRBD1. V lost 3 bases and J lost 4; bases outside the gene matches: 6. Germline CDR1 reads MNHEY; CDR2 reads SMNVEV (reference sequence). This CDR3 spans 16 amino acids. For the CDR3, the DNA is TGTGCCAGCAGTTTTATGGACAGGGGAAATAATGAAAAACTGTTTTTT. Translating it yields CASSFMDRGNNEKLFF.

V is TRBV19 and J is TRBJ1-1; 7 nucleotides match TRBD1. The V segment lost 7 bases and the J segment 4 bases; nucleotides outside the gene matches: 12. In germline, CDR1 is LNHDA, CDR2 SQIVND (reference sequence). CDR3 length: 15 residues. The CDR3, as DNA: TGTGCCAGTACCCCCCTGAACAGGGGCCGCACTGAAGCTTTCTTT. Translating gives CASTPLNRGRTEAFF.

V and J are TRBV7-3 and TRBJ2-3, with D maybe TRBD2 (6 bases). V shed 2 bases and J shed 10 bases, with 16 bases lying between them. This CDR3 contains 14 residues. Looked up from germline, CDR1 is SGHTA and CDR2 is FQGTGA. CDR3 sequence: CASSLPVNGGPQYF. In DNA, the CDR3 is TGTGCCAGCAGCTTACCAGTCAACGGGGGACCGCAGTATTTT.

The rearrangement links TRBV7-6 to TRBJ1-1; TRBD1 matches 7 bases. Germline V gene lookup returns CDR1 SGHVS and CDR2 FNYEAQ. V lost 5 bases, J lost 5 bases, and 8 bases stayed unmatched. The CDR3 extends over 14 amino acids. DNA of the CDR3: TGTGCCAGCAGCAAATCAGGGGGTGGGACTGAAGCTTTCTTT. It translates to CASSKSGGGTEAFF.

This clone was detected once. The gene calls are TRBV7-2 and TRBJ1-5; D unresolved. V was clipped by 2 bases and J by 6 bases, with 11 bases between them. Germline V lookup: CDR1 SGHTA, CDR2 FQGNSA. The CDR3 length is 14 residues. The CDR3 DNA reads as TGTGCCAGCAGCTTATCACCACAAGTTCAGCCCCAGCATTTT. Its protein is CASSLSPQVQPQHF. Filled out from reference TRBV7-2 and TRBJ1-5, the complete variable domain reads GAGVSQSPSNKVTEKGKDVELRCDPISGHTALYWYRQSLGQGLEFLIYFQGNSAPDKSGLPSDRFSAERTGGSVSTLTIQRTQQEDSAVYLCASSLSPQVQPQHFGDGTRLSIL.

Comments on this clone: The junction departs from germline at one end; a sequencing error may be responsible. The chain employs TRBV7-7 and TRBJ2-2, with TRBD2 as a possible D gene (6 bases). This CDR3 spans 17 amino acids. CDR1 is SSHAT, CDR2 FNYEAQ, per germline (reference sequence). The CDR3 loop is CASSLITGGVKTGELFF. CDR3 DNA: TGTGCTAGCAGCTTAATTACCGGAGGGGTAAAGACCGGGGAGCTGTTTTTT. The full variable domain, its missing parts supplied by reference TRBV7-7 and TRBJ2-2, is GAGVSQSPRYKVTKRGQDVTLRCDPISSHATLYWYQQALGQGPEFLTYFNYEAQPDKSGLPSDRFSAERPEGSISTLTIQRTEQRDSAMYRCASSLITGGVKTGELFFGEGSRLTVL.

The gene calls are TRBV11-3 and TRBJ2-3, with TRBD2 identical over 7 bases. This CDR3 region has 14 residues. CDR1 is SGHNT and CDR2 is YENEEA in the germline V gene. Trimming took 5 bases from V and 2 from J; bases not matched to a gene: 4. The CDR3 DNA reads as TGTGCCAGCAGCGCAACTAGCGTCACAGATACGCAGTATTTT. Translated: CASSATSVTDTQYF. The complete variable domain, with remaining parts taken from reference TRBV11-3 and TRBJ2-3, reads EAGVVQSPRYKIIEKKQPVAFWCNPISGHNTLYWYLQNLGQGPELLIRYENEEAVDDSQLPKDRFSAERLKGVDSTLKIQPAELGDSAVYLCASSATSVTDTQYFGPGTRLTVL.

In regard to this clone: An end of the junction differs from the germline gene, which may be a read error. The V gene is TRBV18, the J gene TRBJ1-3; no clear D gene. The germline gives CDR1 KGHSH, CDR2 LQKENI. This CDR3 region has 17 residues. The CDR3 region has the DNA TGTGCCAGCTCTCCACTAACGGGAGGCGACTCTGGAAACACCATATATTTT. This gives the protein CASSPLTGGDSGNTIYF.

The chain carries TRBV6-6 and TRBJ1-5; weak D call: TRBD1 (6 bases). The CDR3 is 13 residues long. The germline V gene encodes CDR1 MNHNY and CDR2 SVGAGI (reference sequence). V dropped 8 bases and J dropped 4 bases, with 12 bases sitting between them. CDR3: CASQGWGNQPQHF. CDR3 DNA: TGTGCCAGCCAGGGGTGGGGTAATCAGCCCCAGCATTTT.

The V gene is TRBV27, the J gene TRBJ1-5; D ambiguous. From germline, CDR1 is MNHEY and CDR2 SMNVEV (reference sequence). There are 14 residues in the CDR3. The V and J ends lost 4 bases and 6 bases respectively, with 13 bases between them. The CDR3 region is CASSSAAVGQPQHF. For the CDR3, the DNA is TGTGCCAGCAGTTCCGCCGCGGTCGGTCAGCCCCAGCATTTT.

The CDR3 here is CASSLGGLGEAFF. The CDR3 nucleotides read TGTGCCAGCAGTTTGGGGGGGCTCGGTGAAGCTTTCTTT. The chain joins TRBV27 to TRBJ1-1; a weak D match, TRBD1 (6 bases). This CDR3 is 13 amino acids long. Germline CDR1 reads MNHEY; CDR2 reads SMNVEV (reference sequence). The V end lost 3 bases, the J end lost 7 bases, and 12 bases lay between the germline ends.

This clone was recorded once. This chain joins TRBV5-4 and TRBJ1-3, with a weak D call TRBD1 (6 bases). V lost 7 bases to trimming and J lost 0 bases, with 14 bases between them. CDR1 is SGHNT and CDR2 is YYREEE in the germline V gene (reference sequence). This CDR3 has 15 amino acids. The CDR3 is CASRTDPISGNTIYF. The CDR3 DNA is TGTGCCAGCCGGACAGACCCAATCTCTGGAAACACCATATATTTT.

This chain connects TRBV5-1 to TRBJ2-3; D unclear. Germline V gene data show CDR1 as SGHRS and CDR2 as YFSETQ. Trimming cost V 1 base and J 1 base, with 4 bases left between them. The CDR3 totals 13 residues. The CDR3 is CASSLQGTDTQYF. The CDR3 DNA reads TGCGCCAGCAGCTTGCAGGGCACAGATACGCAGTATTTT.

This clone appeared a single time. The chain uses TRBV5-7 and TRBJ1-6, with TRBD1 as a possible D gene (5 bases). TRBV5-7 is flagged as an ORF with uncertain function. The CDR3 sequence is 13 residues long. V was clipped by 0 bases and J by 9 bases, with 7 bases between them. In nucleotides, the CDR3 is TGTGCCAGCAGCTTGGCCGGGGGTTCACCCCTCCACTTT. It codes for CASSLAGGSPLHF.